One sample yielded the 25 T cell receptor beta chains listed below, sequenced in a study of blood T cell repertoires in COVID-19. Here immunoSEQ multiplex PCR was the method, and the copy in TCRdb shows in-frame clones only, minus some. Altogether tens of thousands of clones are present, around three quarters being singletons, with the ten largest covering 4% to 5.5%. The sample was peripheral blood. The receptor set was obtained from a woman between 50 and 59 years old with acute or convalescent COVID-19.

The CDR3 sequence: CASTGGLESGTQYF. CDR3 nucleotides: TGTGCCAGCACCGGGGGACTAGAAAGTGGTACGCAGTATTTT. The V and J genes are TRBV28 and TRBJ2-3; 8 positions match TRBD2. The CDR3 has 14 residues. In germline, CDR1 is MDHEN, CDR2 SYDVKM. V was pared by 7 bases and J by 8 bases, with 11 bases of the junction left unmatched.

In this sample, this clone turned up once. The rearrangement joins TRBV19 to TRBJ2-7; TRBD1 aligns across 7 bases. The length of the CDR3 is 15 residues. Per germline, CDR1 LNHDA and CDR2 SQIVND (reference sequence). V trimming: 5 bases; J trimming: 0 bases; junction bases outside the gene matches: 7. The CDR3 bases are TGTGCCAGTAGTTTGACAGGGATGAGCTCCTACGAGCAGTACTTC. Translation: CASSLTGMSSYEQYF.

This clone was observed a handful of times. CDR3 sequence reads: CASSQGTTNYGYTF. The DNA of the CDR3 is TGTGCCTCCTCCCAGGGGACAACAAACTATGGCTACACCTTC. V gene TRBV10-3 combines with J gene TRBJ1-2; a possible D gene is TRBD1 (6 bases). The CDR3 sequence is 14 residues long. The germline V gene has CDR1 ENHRY and CDR2 SYGVKD. The V and J ends lost 11 bases and 2 bases respectively, with 18 bases between them.

The rearrangement links TRBV5-6 to TRBJ1-2; 10 bases map to TRBD1. The CDR3 is made up of 13 amino acids. Germline V lookup: CDR1 SGHDT, CDR2 YYEEEE. J was trimmed by 12 bases and V by 3 bases; bases with no gene match: 8. CDR3 amino acids: CASSYDRGREDTF. The CDR3 coding sequence is TGTGCCAGCAGCTACGACAGGGGGCGCGAGGACACCTTC.

The sample holds one count of this clone. V usage is TRBV7-3 and J usage is TRBJ2-3; D gene unclear. This CDR3 is 13 amino acids long. The ends were cut back, 0 bases at V and 5 bases at J, with 6 bases in the middle. Germline CDR1 and CDR2: SGHTA and FQGTGA. Here the CDR3 DNA reads TGTGCCAGCAGCTTAACTAGAAAAGATACGCAGTATTTT. Translating it yields CASSLTRKDTQYF.

The rearrangement joins TRBV19 to TRBJ2-2; 8 bases agree with TRBD1. Per germline, CDR1 LNHDA and CDR2 SQIVND (reference sequence). V shed 6 bases, J shed 3 bases, and the junction held 3 bases outside the gene matches. This CDR3 has 14 residues. Written as DNA, the CDR3 is TGTGCCAGTAGCCCGGACAGGGACACCGGGGAGCTGTTTTTT. Residues: CASSPDRDTGELFF.

J is TRBJ1-2 and V is TRBV3-1 (or the pseudogene TRBV3-2); D ambiguous. Germline CDR1 LGHDT, CDR2 YNNKEL (reference sequence). The CDR3 has 13 residues. V shed 0 bases and J shed 8 bases, with 10 bases lying between them. The CDR3 DNA reads as TGTGCCAGCAGCCAAGATCGAGTTCGGGGCTACACCTTC. It is translated as CASSQDRVRGYTF.

The chain combines TRBV9 with TRBJ2-3; 11 nucleotides align to TRBD2. From germline, CDR1 is SGDLS and CDR2 YYNGEE. The CDR3 loop spans 16 amino acids. J was trimmed by 2 bases and V by 3 bases; bases with no gene match: 5. For the CDR3, the DNA is TGTGCCAGCAGCGGAGGGACTAGCGGTCTCACAGATACGCAGTATTTT. Its protein product is CASSGGTSGLTDTQYF.

The chain uses TRBV6-6 and TRBJ1-5, with D hard to call. Between the trimmed V and J ends, which lost 2 bases and 4 bases, there was a span of 15 bases. The germline gives CDR1 MNHNY, CDR2 SVGAGI (reference sequence). The CDR3 is 16 residues long. CDR3 nucleotides: TGTGCCAGCAGTTACAATCGAGGTCCGGGTAATCAGCCCCAGCATTTT. As protein: CASSYNRGPGNQPQHF.

The rearrangement joins TRBV27 to TRBJ2-5; D remains unclear. Between the trimmed V and J ends, which lost 8 bases and 1 base, there was a span of 11 bases. Germline CDR1 MNHEY, CDR2 SMNVEV (reference sequence). CDR3 size: 13 residues. CDR3 coding DNA: TGTGCCAGCGCGAGAGCTTTCCAAGAGACCCAGTACTTC. Translating it yields CASARAFQETQYF.

The rearrangement joins TRBV9 to TRBJ1-6; D is unclear. Trimming stripped 0 bases from V and 7 bases from J, with 11 bases between. The V gene's germline CDR1 is SGDLS and CDR2 YYNGEE. The CDR3 has 15 residues. CDR3 in amino acids: CASSVAALENSPLHF. Here the CDR3 DNA reads TGTGCCAGCAGCGTAGCGGCACTAGAGAATTCACCCCTCCACTTT.

This chain joins TRBV7-9 and TRBJ2-7, with a tentative D call TRBD1 (6 bases). V lost 5 bases to trimming and J lost 2 bases, with 13 bases between them. Germline V gene lookup returns CDR1 SEHNR and CDR2 FQNEAQ (reference sequence). CDR3 length equals 14 residues. The CDR3 coding sequence is TGTGCCAGCAGCATCACAGGGCTCACCTACGAGCAGTACTTC. Its protein is CASSITGLTYEQYF.

As DNA, the CDR3 is TGTGCCAGCAGACGGTGGTACGAGCAGTACTTC. Translating it yields CASRRWYEQYF. This chain uses TRBV28 with TRBJ2-7; D unclear. The CDR3 totals 11 residues. Germline assignment: CDR1 MDHEN and CDR2 SYDVKM. With 6 bases removed from V and 4 bases from J, the gap between germline ends came to 7 bases.

The V call is TRBV5-1, the J call TRBJ1-2; D is ambiguous. V was cut by 0 bases and J by 8 bases, with 8 bases left in between. Germline CDR1 is SGHRS and CDR2 is YFSETQ. CDR3 length equals 12 residues. The CDR3 DNA reads as TGCGCCAGCAGCTTGGGGGCGGGCGGCTACACCTTC. This encodes CASSLGAGGYTF.

The chain joins TRBV7-9 to TRBJ1-2; D is ambiguous. Per germline, CDR1 SEHNR and CDR2 FQNEAQ (reference sequence). Deletions cut 5 bases from V and 8 bases from J, with 12 bases between. This CDR3 has 12 residues. In DNA, the CDR3 is TGTGCCAGCAGCATTTCAGGTCCAGGCTACACCTTC. Its protein product is CASSISGPGYTF. Using reference TRBV7-9 and TRBJ1-2 for the parts outside the CDR3, the full variable domain is DTGVSQNPRHKITKRGQNVTFRCDPISEHNRLYWYRQTLGQGPEFLTYFQNEAQLEKSRLLSDRFSAERPKGSFSTLEIQRTEQGDSAMYLCASSISGPGYTFGSGTRLTVV.

The rearrangement uses TRBV6-4 and TRBJ1-2; D is unclear. In germline, CDR1 is MRHNA, CDR2 SNTAGT. Trimming removed 6 bases from V and 5 bases from J, with 13 bases in between. CDR3 size: 13 residues. The CDR3 DNA follows: TGTGCCAGCAGCCTCCGTGGGGAGTATGGCTACACCTTC. Amino acids: CASSLRGEYGYTF.

This rearrangement joins TRBV15 to TRBJ1-1; 7 bases map to TRBD1. V trimming: 6 bases; J trimming: 1 base; junction bases outside the gene matches: 11. Per germline, CDR1 LNHNV and CDR2 YYDKDF (reference sequence). CDR3 length equals 16 residues. The CDR3 DNA follows: TGTGCCACCAGTAAGTCTATAGGGGGCACGAACACTGAAGCTTTCTTT. It encodes CATSKSIGGTNTEAFF.

This clone showed up just once. The genes are TRBV9 and TRBJ2-3, with 7 bases matching TRBD1. Trimming at V came to 5 bases and at J to 4 bases, leaving 10 bases not matched to a gene. Germline values: CDR1 SGDLS, CDR2 YYNGEE. CDR3 length equals 15 residues. The CDR3: CASSKTGPGADTQYF. Written as DNA, the CDR3 is TGTGCCAGCAGTAAGACAGGGCCCGGGGCAGATACGCAGTATTTT.

The CDR3 coding sequence is TGTGCCAGCATCGAAGGCAGGGGGATTGATGGCTACACCTTC. As protein: CASIEGRGIDGYTF. The chain combines TRBV2 with TRBJ1-2; 7 bases fit TRBD1. The germline V gene has CDR1 SNHLY and CDR2 FYNNEI. CDR3 length: 14 amino acids. J lost 6 bases, V lost 7 bases, and 11 bases had no gene match. Full variable domain (remainder filled in from reference TRBV2 and TRBJ1-2): EPEVTQTPSHQVTQMGQEVILRCVPISNHLYFYWYRQILGQKVEFLVSFYNNEISEKSEIFDDQFSVERPDGSNFTLKIRSTKLEDSAMYFCASIEGRGIDGYTFGSGTRLTVV.

The chain recombines TRBV5-4 with TRBJ1-1; D unresolved. Trimming took off 0 bases at V and 6 bases at J, with 9 bases between the two ends. Germline CDR1 and CDR2: SGHNT and YYREEE (reference sequence). The CDR3 has 13 residues. CDR3 residues: CASSLGGKAEAFF. For the CDR3, the DNA is TGTGCCAGCAGCTTGGGAGGGAAGGCTGAAGCTTTCTTT.

The chain joins TRBV6-5 to TRBJ1-6, with TRBD1 as a possible D gene (5 bases). The germline V gene has CDR1 MNHEY and CDR2 SVGAGI. V lost 11 bases, J lost 6 bases, and 14 bases lay in between. The CDR3 has 13 residues. The CDR3 region has the DNA TGTGCCGACTCGCGGGACTCTAATTCACCCCTCCACTTT. It is translated as CADSRDSNSPLHF.

The J gene is TRBJ1-1, the V gene TRBV6-2 or TRBV6-3; possibly TRBD1 for D (6 bases). Trimming removed 5 bases from V and 10 bases from J, with 14 bases in between. The germline gives CDR1 MNHEY, CDR2 SVGEGT. The CDR3 is 12 residues long. CDR3 nucleotides: TGTGCCAGCAGTGACGGGGGGCTACGAGCTTTCTTT. Encoded protein: CASSDGGLRAFF.

The V and J genes are TRBV19 and TRBJ1-3; D remains unclear. Trimming left V 3 bases short and J 9 bases short, with 12 bases between. The CDR3 contains 13 residues. CDR1 LNHDA and CDR2 SQIVND come from the germline V gene (reference sequence). The CDR3 sequence is CASSISDAGTIYF. The CDR3 DNA sequence: TGTGCCAGTAGTATCTCCGACGCGGGCACCATATATTTT.

The V gene is TRBV4-2, the J gene TRBJ2-3, with D maybe TRBD1 (6 bases). V was cut by 4 bases and J by 2 bases, with 13 bases left in between. CDR3 length equals 15 residues. Germline CDR1 reads LGHNA; CDR2 reads YNFKEQ. The CDR3 loop reads CASSPRQDFTDTQYF. The CDR3 DNA follows: TGTGCCAGCAGCCCTCGACAGGATTTCACAGATACGCAGTATTTT.

The chain couples TRBV7-9 to TRBJ1-2, with 7 nucleotides matching TRBD1. Trimming cost V 5 bases and J 4 bases; bases outside gene matches: 7. The CDR3 sequence is 14 residues long. Germline-derived CDR1 and CDR2 are SEHNR and FQNEAQ (reference sequence). The CDR3 DNA reads TGTGCCAGCAGCCCTAGACAGGGTGGCTATGGCTACACCTTC. Its translation: CASSPRQGGYGYTF.